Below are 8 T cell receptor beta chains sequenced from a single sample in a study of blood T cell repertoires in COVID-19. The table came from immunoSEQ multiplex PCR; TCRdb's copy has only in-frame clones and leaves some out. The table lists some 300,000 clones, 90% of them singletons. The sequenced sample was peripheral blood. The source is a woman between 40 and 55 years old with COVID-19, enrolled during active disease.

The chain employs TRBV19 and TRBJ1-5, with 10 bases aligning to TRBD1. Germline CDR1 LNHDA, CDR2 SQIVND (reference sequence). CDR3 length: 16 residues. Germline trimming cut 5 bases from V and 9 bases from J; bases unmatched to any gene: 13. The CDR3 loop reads CASSAGTGVQSGPQHF. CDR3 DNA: TGTGCCAGTAGTGCCGGGACAGGGGTTCAATCAGGGCCCCAGCATTTT.

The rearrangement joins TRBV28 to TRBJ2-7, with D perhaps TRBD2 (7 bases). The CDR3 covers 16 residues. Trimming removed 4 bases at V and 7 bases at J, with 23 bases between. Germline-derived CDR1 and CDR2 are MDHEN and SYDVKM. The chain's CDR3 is CASSSVGAGVRREQYF. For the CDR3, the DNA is TGTGCCAGCAGTTCCGTGGGGGCGGGGGTCCGTCGGGAGCAGTACTTC.

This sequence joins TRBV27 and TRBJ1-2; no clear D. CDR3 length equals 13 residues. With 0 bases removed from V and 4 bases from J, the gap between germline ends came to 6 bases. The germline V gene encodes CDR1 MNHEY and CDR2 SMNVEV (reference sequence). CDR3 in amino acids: CASSLSSTYGYTF. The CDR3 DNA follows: TGTGCCAGCAGTTTATCGAGCACCTATGGCTACACCTTC.

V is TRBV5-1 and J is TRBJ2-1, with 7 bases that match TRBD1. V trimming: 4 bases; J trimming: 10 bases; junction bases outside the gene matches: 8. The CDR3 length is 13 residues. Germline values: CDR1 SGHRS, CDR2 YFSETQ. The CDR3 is CASSGLTGAEQFF. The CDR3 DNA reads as TGCGCCAGCAGCGGACTTACAGGGGCCGAGCAGTTCTTC.

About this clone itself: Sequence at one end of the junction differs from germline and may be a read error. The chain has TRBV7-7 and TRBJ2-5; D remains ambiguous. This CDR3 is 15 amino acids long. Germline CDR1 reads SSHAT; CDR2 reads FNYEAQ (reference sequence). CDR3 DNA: TGTGCTAGCAGCAGAACCGGGTTTGTACAAGAGACCCAGTACTTC. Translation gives CASSRTGFVQETQYF.

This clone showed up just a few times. The CDR3 spells CSASGRGNTEAFF. As DNA, the CDR3 is TGCAGTGCTAGTGGGAGGGGGAACACTGAAGCTTTCTTT. V is TRBV20-1 and J is TRBJ1-1; D might be TRBD1 (5 bases). Trimming stripped 3 bases from V and 1 base from J, with 9 bases between. The CDR3 sequence is 13 residues long. CDR1 and CDR2 from the germline V gene are DFQATT and SNEGSKA (reference sequence).

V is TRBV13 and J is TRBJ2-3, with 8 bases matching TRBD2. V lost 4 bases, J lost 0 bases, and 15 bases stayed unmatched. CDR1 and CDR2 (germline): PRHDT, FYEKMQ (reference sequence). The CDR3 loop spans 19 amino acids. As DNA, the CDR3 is TGTGCCAGCAGCTATAAGGAATTAGCGGGGAAAGCTAGCACAGATACGCAGTATTTT. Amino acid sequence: CASSYKELAGKASTDTQYF.

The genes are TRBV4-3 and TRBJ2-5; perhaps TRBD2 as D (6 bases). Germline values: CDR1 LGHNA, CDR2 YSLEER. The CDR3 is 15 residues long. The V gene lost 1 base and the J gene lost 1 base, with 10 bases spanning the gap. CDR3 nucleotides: TGCGCCAGCAGCCAAGCCGGGGGTACCCAAGAGACCCAGTACTTC. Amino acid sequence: CASSQAGGTQETQYF.